This TCR beta chain was captured in a study of shared clonotypes between healthy human individuals. Study-wide results and limits: Clonotypes not shared had lower generation probabilities than those common to all four donors.

Note on this clone: No antigen is known for it.

The V gene lost 6 bases and the J gene lost 0 bases, with 14 bases spanning the gap. This CDR3 contains 16 residues. From germline, CDR1 is SGHAT and CDR2 FQDESV (reference sequence). The repertoire was sequenced with immunoSEQ multiplex PCR; TCRdb's copy has only in-frame clones and lacks some. In the table there are about 2.5 million clones, around 93% of which are singletons. It was into CD45RA+ naive and CD45RA-negative memory subsets that the CD4+ cells were split. The chain carries TRBV11-1 and TRBJ2-2; TRBD2 might be the D (6 bases). This TCR was recovered from a young man in good health. Some clones in this sample may be carry-over from other donors' samples. Sample: naive CD4+ T cells from PBMCs. Subset denoted: CD45RA+ positively selected. CDR3: CASSPIAASNTGELFF. CDR3 DNA sequence: TGTGCCAGCAGTCCCATAGCGGCTTCGAACACCGGGGAGCTGTTTTTT.